What follows describes a single T cell receptor (beta chain). What it binds is unknown. This record comes from a study of blood T cells in healthy people across ages. Primers used in a second PCR of roughly 6 to 12 cycles were a sample-barcoded 5' primer and a J-beta primer mix. Every cDNA was tagged by a template-switch adaptor with 12 random nucleotides. TCRdb independently ran MiXCR on the 5' RACE reads; one entry per CDR3 protein. Among fewer than 2,000,000 distinct CDR3 sequences listed, roughly 43% were seen once. The study's findings and limits: Age showed a roughly linear inverse relationship with TCR beta diversity per million T cells.

Trimming took off 1 base at V and 0 bases at J, with 15 bases between the two ends. CDR1 is MNHNS, CDR2 SASEGT, per germline. The CDR3 is 17 residues long. This TCR was recovered from a human donor in good health. The rearrangement joins TRBV6-1 to TRBJ1-1, with D hard to call. Material for sequencing was blood. CDR3 sequence: CASSEGPSWAMNTEAFF. In DNA, the CDR3 is TGTGCCAGCAGTGAAGGACCCTCTTGGGCCATGAACACTGAAGCTTTCTTT.